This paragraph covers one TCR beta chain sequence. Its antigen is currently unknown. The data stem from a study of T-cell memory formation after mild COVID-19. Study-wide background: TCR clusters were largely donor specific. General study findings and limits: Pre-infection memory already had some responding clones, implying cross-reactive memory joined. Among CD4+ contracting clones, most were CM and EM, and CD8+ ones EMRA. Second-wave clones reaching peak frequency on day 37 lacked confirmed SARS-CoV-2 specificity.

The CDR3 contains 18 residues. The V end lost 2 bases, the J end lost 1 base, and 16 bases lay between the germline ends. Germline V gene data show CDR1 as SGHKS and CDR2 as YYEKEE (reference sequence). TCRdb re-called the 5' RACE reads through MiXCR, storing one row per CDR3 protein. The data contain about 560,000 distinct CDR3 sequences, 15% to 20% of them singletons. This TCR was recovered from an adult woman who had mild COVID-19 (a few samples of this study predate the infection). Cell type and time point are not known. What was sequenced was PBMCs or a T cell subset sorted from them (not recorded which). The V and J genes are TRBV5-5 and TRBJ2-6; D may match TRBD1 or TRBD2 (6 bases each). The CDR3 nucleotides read TGTGCCAGCAGCTTCCCGGGGGCTCCCCTTTCTGGGGCCAACGTCCTGACTTTC. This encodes CASSFPGAPLSGANVLTF.